This TCR beta chain is drawn from a study of blood T cell repertoires in COVID-19. Background on the study: Acute and convalescent COVID-19 samples came from the United States, Italy and Spain.

Trimming removed 9 bases from V and 4 bases from J, with 8 bases in between. Germline CDR1 reads SNHLY; CDR2 reads FYNNEI. The CDR3 runs to 11 residues. Here immunoSEQ multiplex PCR was the method, and the copy in TCRdb shows in-frame clones only, minus some. Counted here are under 200,000 clones, approximately 86% occurring once; the ten biggest clones make up approximately 1.3%. The sequence came from a man in his fifties or sixties who had recovered from COVID-19. Sequenced input: peripheral blood. The chain couples TRBV2 to TRBJ2-3, with D possibly being TRBD2 (5 bases). The CDR3 here is CASTRADTQYF. Written as DNA, the CDR3 is TGTGCCAGTACTAGAGCAGATACGCAGTATTTT.